The source of this T cell receptor beta chain is a study of OX40 agonist ivuxolimab in advanced cancers. For the study at large: Dose-escalation patients had hepatocellular carcinoma, melanoma, renal cell or head and neck cancer.

Study-wide results and limits: CD8+ T cells (on average) carried more expanded clones than CD4+ T cells. Low normalized T-cell clonal expansion was additionally recorded for some nonresponders. Among the lowest peripheral clonal expansion occurred in 0.1-3.0 mg/kg partial responders.

The repertoire was sequenced with immunoSEQ multiplex PCR; TCRdb's copy has only in-frame clones and lacks some. The data show some 35,000 clones, 80% to 85% seen once. At least ten counts were recorded for this clone. The antigen remains undetermined. The germline V gene encodes CDR1 SGHVS and CDR2 FQNEAQ. The CDR3 has 14 amino acids. Deletions cut 5 bases from V and 5 bases from J, with 12 bases between. Specimen: CD4+ or CD8+ T cells sorted from blood, collected in a trial of the OX40 agonist ivuxolimab. This clonotype originated in an adult with an advanced solid tumor such as melanoma, head and neck, liver or kidney cancer. The rearrangement joins TRBV7-8 to TRBJ2-2; TRBD1 is a possible D gene (6 bases). Written as DNA, the CDR3 is TGTGCCAGCAGCATTAGACAGGATACCGGGGAGCTGTTTTTT. Protein sequence: CASSIRQDTGELFF.